The rows below give T cell receptor beta chains drawn from one sample of a study of CD8+CD57+ T cells in acquired aplastic anemia. TCRdb re-analysed the reads in MiXCR, keeping a single row per CDR3 protein. The table shows 200,000 to 250,000 distinct CDR3 sequences, with roughly 35% occurring only once. Source material: sorted CD4+, CD8+, or CD8+CD57+ T cells (not recorded which) from PBMCs. The receptors here all came from a human donor in good health, serving as a control. CDR3s include the opening cysteine and the closing phenylalanine or tryptophan. The D gene is left open where the match is weak. Clone size, where shown, is once, few, many, or a class for clones that have expanded.

-	-	TRBJ2-7	TRBV2	TGTGCCAGCAGCGGCGGGACAGCCCAGTACTTC	CASSGGTAQYF
-	many	TRBJ2-5	TRBV29-1	TGCAGCGTTGGCGGAGAGACCCAGTACTTC	CSVGGETQYF
-	-	TRBJ1-4	TRBV19	TGTGCCAGTACGAGCGGGACTAATGAAAAACTGTTTTTT	CASTSGTNEKLFF
TRBD1	-	TRBJ1-5	TRBV20-1	TGCAGTGCTAGAGATGGGGTAGGGACAGGGGCACATCAGCCCCAGCATTTT	CSARDGVGTGAHQPQHF
-	many	TRBJ2-7	TRBV7-9	TGTGCCAGCAGCTTTGCGGTTGGGAGACAGTACTTC	CASSFAVGRQYF
TRBD1	-	TRBJ1-4	TRBV5-4	TGTGCCAGCAGCTCATCCGACAGGGCGGAGGAAAAACTGTTTTTT	CASSSSDRAEEKLFF
TRBD1	many	TRBJ1-6	TRBV12-3/TRBV12-4	TGTGCCAGCGGGACAGGGAGCGGATCACCCCTCCACTTT	CASGTGSGSPLHF
-	many	TRBJ2-5	TRBV10-3	TGTGCCATTGCTCTCGAGAGTGTAGAGACCCAGTACTTC	CAIALESVETQYF
TRBD2	many	TRBJ2-1	TRBV20-1	TGCAGTGCTACGAGCGGGAGGGCCAACTCCTACAATGAGCAGTTCTTC	CSATSGRANSYNEQFF
-	many	TRBJ1-6	TRBV2	TGTGCCAGCAGTGTAACAGGGCAGACGTCCGGGGGGAATTCACCCCTCCACTTT	CASSVTGQTSGGNSPLHF
-	-	TRBJ1-4	TRBV18	TGTGCCAGCTCACCGGGCGGAGTGGATGAAAAACTGTTTTTT	CASSPGGVDEKLFF
-	-	TRBJ1-6	TRBV20-1	TGCAGTGCTAGGGCCGCAGGGTCCGGGAGCTCGCCCCTCCACTTT	CSARAAGSGSSPLHF
-	many	TRBJ1-1	TRBV20-1	TGCAGTGCTATTGTAAAGAACACTGAAGCTTTCTTT	CSAIVKNTEAFF
-	many	TRBJ2-7	TRBV27	TGTGCCAGCAGAGAGCAAAGCTCCTACGAGCAGTACTTC	CASREQSSYEQYF
-	many	TRBJ1-5	TRBV7-8	TGTGCCAGCAGCTTAGAGGTTCGTCAGCCCCAGCATTTT	CASSLEVRQPQHF
-	many	TRBJ1-2	TRBV7-9	TGTGCCAGCACCCGGTTTGGGGATACGATGAGTGGCTACACCTTC	CASTRFGDTMSGYTF
-	few	TRBJ1-2	TRBV10-3	TGTGCCATCAGTGAGGTCCCCCGCAACAAGAATAACTATGGCTACACCTTC	CAISEVPRNKNNYGYTF
TRBD1	many	TRBJ1-6	TRBV5-1	TGCGCCAGCAGCTTGGGGGACAGGGGGTTTTCACCCCTCCACTTT	CASSLGDRGFSPLHF
-	many	TRBJ1-1	TRBV5-1	TGCGCCAGCAGCTTGGTTCTAGGGGACCCTGAAGCTTTCTTT	CASSLVLGDPEAFF
-	-	TRBJ1-1	TRBV7-9	TGTGCCAGCAGCTTACCCCAAAACACTGAAGCTTTCTTT	CASSLPQNTEAFF
-	few	TRBJ1-1	TRBV12-3/TRBV12-4	TGTGCCAGCAGTTCTCGCGGTACAGCTTTCTTT	CASSSRGTAFF
-	few	TRBJ2-3	TRBV5-1	TGCGCCAGCAGCCGGACGGGGGATACGCAGTATTTT	CASSRTGDTQYF
-	many	TRBJ1-2	TRBV5-5	TGTGCCAGCAGTTATCAGGTGCCCCCTGATGGCTACACCTTC	CASSYQVPPDGYTF
-	many	TRBJ2-2	TRBV2	TGTGCCAGCAGTGAATTTATGAAGGGCACCGGGGAGCTGTTTTTT	CASSEFMKGTGELFF
-	-	TRBJ2-7	TRBV7-8	TGTGCCAGCAGTTTAGGACAGACGTCCTACGAGCAGTACTTC	CASSLGQTSYEQYF
TRBD2	many	TRBJ2-7	TRBV19	TGTGCCAGTAGTATTTCTAGCGGCCCTAACTACGAGCAGTACTTC	CASSISSGPNYEQYF
-	-	TRBJ1-1	TRBV7-8	TGTGCCAGCAGTCAGGGAAACCTGAACACTGAAGCTTTCTTT	CASSQGNLNTEAFF
-	-	TRBJ1-5	TRBV10-3	TGTGCCATCAGGCAGGGTAGGCGTCAGCCCCAGCATTTT	CAIRQGRRQPQHF
TRBD1	many	TRBJ1-2	TRBV24-1	TGTGCCACCAGTGAAAATACCGGGACAGGGAACTATGGCTACACCTTC	CATSENTGTGNYGYTF
TRBD1	-	TRBJ1-1	TRBV19	TGTGCCAGTTACGAGGGACAGGGGAACACTGAAGCTTTCTTT	CASYEGQGNTEAFF
TRBD2	-	TRBJ2-7	TRBV2	TGTGCCAGCAGGAATAGCGGGAGTAGCTCCTACGAGCAGTACTTC	CASRNSGSSSYEQYF
TRBD1	-	TRBJ1-1	TRBV29-1	TGCAGCAGCTTGGGGACAGGGAGCACTGAAGCTTTCTTT	CSSLGTGSTEAFF
-	many	TRBJ2-2	TRBV19	TGTGCCAGTAGTAGAGGGGACACCGGGGAGCTGTTTTTT	CASSRGDTGELFF
-	-	TRBJ2-7	TRBV29-1	TGCAGCGTAGGCCAGAACACATGGCACGAGCAGTACTTC	CSVGQNTWHEQYF
-	-	TRBJ2-2	TRBV2	TGTGCCAGCAGGGACTCCGTATGGGGGGACACCGGGGAGCTGTTTTTT	CASRDSVWGDTGELFF
-	many	TRBJ1-1	TRBV6-5	TGTGCCAGCACAGCGAACAAGGACACTGAAGCTTTCTTT	CASTANKDTEAFF
TRBD1	many	TRBJ1-1	TRBV29-1	TGCAGCGCCTGGACAGGGGGCTCGTTATCTGAAGCTTTCTTT	CSAWTGGSLSEAFF
-	many	TRBJ2-7	TRBV12-3/TRBV12-4	TGTGCCAGCAGTTTATCATTCTGGATGGACGGTTCCTACGAGCAGTACTTC	CASSLSFWMDGSYEQYF
TRBD2	few	TRBJ2-1	TRBV12-3/TRBV12-4	TGTGCCAGCAGTTTAGCGCGGCTAGCGGATACCTACAATGAGCAGTTCTTC	CASSLARLADTYNEQFF
-	-	TRBJ1-1	TRBV7-9	TGTGCCAGCAGCTTGGACCGCGGCGAGAACACTGAAGCTTTCTTT	CASSLDRGENTEAFF
-	many	TRBJ2-3	TRBV7-2	TGTGCCAGCAGCTTAGCTCCCGGTGTTCCCACAGATACGCAGTATTTT	CASSLAPGVPTDTQYF
TRBD2	many	TRBJ2-5	TRBV12-3/TRBV12-4	TGTGCCAGCGGGAGGGTTATTGAGACCCAGTACTTC	CASGRVIETQYF
-	-	TRBJ1-4	TRBV12-3/TRBV12-4	-	CASSTSGRGGATNEKLFF
TRBD2	-	TRBJ2-1	TRBV29-1	TGCAGCGCATCGACAGCGGGAGTCACCAATGAGCAGTTCTTC	CSASTAGVTNEQFF
-	-	TRBJ1-1	TRBV29-1	TGCAGCGTTGTGGAGGGAGGCACTGAAGCTTTCTTT	CSVVEGGTEAFF
-	many	TRBJ1-3	TRBV10-1	TGCGCCAGCAGTGCCTTTGGAACAGGGATCTCTGGAAACACCATATATTTT	CASSAFGTGISGNTIYF
-	many	TRBJ2-5	TRBV7-7	TGTGCCAGCAGCTTGGCGGGGATCCAAGAGACCCAGTACTTC	CASSLAGIQETQYF
-	-	TRBJ2-7	TRBV2	TGTGCCAGCTCACCAAGCCGGGGCGAGCAGTACTTC	CASSPSRGEQYF
TRBD1	few	TRBJ1-1	TRBV12-3/TRBV12-4	TGTGCCAGCAGCCCCTGGGAGGGGGCCGCTGAAGCTTTCTTT	CASSPWEGAAEAFF
TRBD2	-	TRBJ2-7	TRBV15	TGTGCCACCAGCAGAGTACGGGGGGGCAACGAGCAGTACTTC	CATSRVRGGNEQYF